This passage covers 15 T cell receptor beta chains from one sample sequenced in a study of blood T cell repertoires in COVID-19. Repertoires were generated with immunoSEQ multiplex PCR, while TCRdb's copy carries only in-frame clones and drops some. Among 200,000 to 300,000 clones, around 80% were seen once, and the ten largest hold about 2%. The specimen was peripheral blood. The source is a man aged 35-49 years who had recovered from COVID-19.

V and J are TRBV27 and TRBJ2-2; D not certain. The V end was cut by 3 bases, the J end by 4 bases, with 9 bases between. Germline assignment: CDR1 MNHEY and CDR2 SMNVEV (reference sequence). The CDR3 has 14 amino acids. This chain's CDR3 is CASSFSRRTGELFF. DNA for the CDR3: TGTGCCAGCAGTTTTTCGAGGCGCACCGGGGAGCTGTTTTTT.

This clone was seen a handful of times. The chain joins TRBV6-6 to TRBJ2-7; tentatively, D is TRBD1 (5 bases). V was trimmed by 10 bases and J by 3 bases, leaving 16 bases between them. The CDR3 has 13 amino acids. Germline CDR1 and CDR2: MNHNY and SVGAGI (reference sequence). In DNA, the CDR3 is TGTGCCACCCTCCGACAGACTGACTACGAGCAGTACTTC. Amino acids: CATLRQTDYEQYF.

This clone was picked up a small number of times. The V gene is TRBV7-2, the J gene TRBJ2-2; TRBD1 matches 7 bases. Trimming took 5 bases from V and 0 from J; bases not matched to a gene: 6. CDR3 length: 16 residues. The V gene's germline CDR1 is SGHTA and CDR2 FQGNSA. The CDR3 region has the DNA TGTGCCAGCAGCAACTCAACAGGGGCGAACACCGGGGAGCTGTTTTTT. This gives the protein CASSNSTGANTGELFF.

This clone was counted a single time. This sequence joins TRBV7-2 and TRBJ1-1; the D gene is possibly TRBD1 (5 bases). The CDR3 has 16 residues. Trimming stripped 4 bases from V and 1 base from J, with 16 bases between. CDR1 is SGHTA and CDR2 is FQGNSA in the germline V gene. Here the CDR3 DNA reads TGTGCCAGCAGCTCCGCCCGGGACTACTCGAACACTGAAGCTTTCTTT. It is translated as CASSSARDYSNTEAFF.

The chain couples TRBV2 to TRBJ1-2, with 9 positions matching TRBD1. Germline CDR1 SNHLY, CDR2 FYNNEI. This CDR3 is built from 13 residues. With 8 bases clipped from V and 4 bases from J, the junction kept 5 bases outside the gene matches. The CDR3 is CASQRTGAYGYTF. As DNA, the CDR3 is TGTGCCAGCCAGAGGACAGGGGCCTATGGCTACACCTTC.

This chain joins TRBV27 and TRBJ1-1; 10 bases fit TRBD1. This CDR3 comprises 15 residues. Per the germline V gene, CDR1 is MNHEY and CDR2 is SMNVEV (reference sequence). The J segment lost 2 bases and the V segment lost 5 bases, leaving 5 bases of the junction unmatched. This CDR3 is CASSPRQGANTEAFF. The CDR3 DNA reads as TGTGCCAGCAGTCCACGACAGGGGGCTAACACTGAAGCTTTCTTT.

V is TRBV18 and J is TRBJ2-2; 9 bases map to TRBD1. The V gene end was trimmed by 3 bases and the J gene end by 0 bases; junction bases not matched to a gene: 2. CDR3 size: 16 residues. The V gene's germline CDR1 is KGHSH and CDR2 LQKENI. CDR3 nucleotide sequence: TGTGCCAGCTCACCCGGGACAGGGACGAACACCGGGGAGCTGTTTTTT. Its translation: CASSPGTGTNTGELFF.

CDR3 loop: CASSPGLGLYEQYF. The CDR3 DNA sequence: TGTGCCAGCAGCCCCGGTCTGGGGCTCTACGAGCAGTACTTC. The chain combines TRBV13 with TRBJ2-7, with a possible D match to TRBD1 (5 bases). With 5 bases removed from V and 3 bases from J, the gap between germline ends came to 14 bases. Germline assignment: CDR1 PRHDT and CDR2 FYEKMQ (reference sequence). The CDR3 spans 14 residues.

V and J are TRBV2 and TRBJ2-1; 9 nucleotides match TRBD2. The CDR3 consists of 15 residues. Germline values: CDR1 SNHLY, CDR2 FYNNEI. The V and J ends lost 6 bases and 9 bases, in that order; junction bases with no gene match: 12. The CDR3 DNA follows: TGTGCCAGCAGGATTCTAGCGGGACACGACGGTGAGCAGTTCTTC. Translating gives CASRILAGHDGEQFF.

The chain couples TRBV7-2 to TRBJ2-1; tentatively, D is TRBD2 (5 bases). The CDR3 extends over 14 amino acids. In germline, CDR1 is SGHTA, CDR2 FQGNSA. Trimming stripped 5 bases from V and 12 bases from J, with 20 bases between. The CDR3 protein is CASSLRLYGAGQFF. The DNA of the CDR3 is TGTGCCAGCAGCCTAAGACTGTACGGCGCGGGGCAGTTCTTC.

The CDR3: CASSTTGGGIYEQYF. The CDR3 bases are TGTGCCAGCAGCACGACAGGGGGGGGGATCTACGAGCAGTACTTC. The chain carries TRBV7-2 and TRBJ2-7; 9 bases align to TRBD1. Germline V gene data show CDR1 as SGHTA and CDR2 as FQGNSA. This CDR3 region has 15 residues. J gave up 3 bases and V 5 bases, and 8 bases lay outside the gene matches.

V usage is TRBV7-9 and J usage is TRBJ2-7, with 7 positions matching TRBD1. After removal of 5 bases from V and 3 bases from J, the junction contained 13 bases not matched to a gene. The germline gives CDR1 SEHNR, CDR2 FQNEAQ (reference sequence). The CDR3 runs 16 residues. The CDR3 DNA is TGTGCCAGCAGCAACGCCTGGGACAGAGCGAACTACGAGCAGTACTTC. Protein product: CASSNAWDRANYEQYF.

CDR3 sequence reads: CASSPAGGYDTIYF. The CDR3 DNA sequence: TGTGCCAGCTCACCGGCAGGGGGATACGACACCATATATTTT. The rearrangement joins TRBV18 to TRBJ1-3; 7 bases agree with TRBD1. The CDR3 length is 14 residues. The ends lost 3 bases at V and 8 bases at J; junction bases unmatched: 7. The germline V gene has CDR1 KGHSH and CDR2 LQKENI.

This clone was detected a few times. The chain employs TRBV5-1 and TRBJ2-7; 8 positions agree with TRBD2. This CDR3 spans 14 amino acids. The junction had 7 bases not matched to a gene; V was cut back by 4 bases and J by 4 bases. CDR1 and CDR2 from the germline V gene are SGHRS and YFSETQ. The CDR3 coding sequence is TGCGCCAGCAGCCCTACTAGCGGTGGTTACGAGCAGTACTTC. Amino acid sequence: CASSPTSGGYEQYF.

The chain links TRBV3-1 (or the pseudogene TRBV3-2) to TRBJ1-6; 7 nucleotides align to TRBD1. The CDR3 covers 15 residues. The V and J ends lost 4 bases and 9 bases, in that order; junction bases with no gene match: 9. Germline assignment: CDR1 LGHDT and CDR2 YNNKEL (reference sequence). In nucleotides, the CDR3 is TGTGCCAGCAGCCTCCACGACAGGGTGCGTTCACCCCTCCACTTT. Translation gives CASSLHDRVRSPLHF.